The 6 T cell receptor beta chains given below trace back to one sample, sequenced in a study of T cell repertoires in cytomegalovirus infection. TCRdb recomputed calls from the reads with MiXCR, one row per CDR3 protein. The sample consists of fewer than 550,000 distinct CDR3 sequences, approximately 31% of them appearing once. The sequencing input was PBMCs. All receptors come from a human donor in good health (CMV status not recorded). Some clones in this sample may be carry-over from other donors' samples.

In its sample, this clonotype was seen many times. The chain combines TRBV7-2 with TRBJ2-3; a weak D match, TRBD1 (6 bases). The ends were cut back, 5 bases at V and 0 bases at J, with 9 bases in the middle. Germline V gene lookup returns CDR1 SGHTA and CDR2 FQGNSA. CDR3 length: 14 residues. The CDR3 DNA is TGTGCCAGCAGCCCAGGGGCAAGCACAGATACGCAGTATTTT. Its translation: CASSPGASTDTQYF.

Many counts were recorded for this clonotype. V gene TRBV7-9 combines with J gene TRBJ2-1; TRBD2 matches at 7 bases. CDR3 length equals 15 residues. The germline gives CDR1 SEHNR, CDR2 FQNEAQ (reference sequence). With V trimmed by 2 bases and J by 2 bases, 3 bases remained unmatched. CDR3 nucleotides: TGTGCCAGCAGCTTAAAACTAGCGACCTACAATGAGCAGTTCTTC. It codes for CASSLKLATYNEQFF.

The chain combines TRBV7-6 with TRBJ2-1, with D tentatively TRBD2 (5 bases). V lost 7 bases, J lost 9 bases, and 16 bases lay in between. The CDR3 runs 13 residues. Germline CDR1 SGHVS, CDR2 FNYEAQ. CDR3 sequence (DNA): TGTGCCAGCACCGACCGGGGTCTTGCTGAGCAGTTCTTC. This gives the protein CASTDRGLAEQFF. The whole variable domain, remainder taken from reference TRBV7-6 and TRBJ2-1, is GAGVSQSPRYKVTKRGQDVALRCDPISGHVSLYWYRQALGQGPEFLTYFNYEAQQDKSGLPNDRFSAERPEGSISTLTIQRTEQRDSAMYRCASTDRGLAEQFFGPGTRLTVL.

This clonotype was detected only once. This CDR3 is missing its conserved last phenylalanine or tryptophan, likely due to a read error. The DNA is left out, because the CDR3 cannot be placed on it with certainty; the CDR3 is given as TCRdb lists it. The CDR3 region is CASTRPGTYEQDL. This chain links TRBV28 with TRBJ2-7. Germline V CDR1 and CDR2: MDHEN, SYDVKM. Termini included, the CDR3 measures 13 amino acids.

This clonotype was seen a handful of times. The V call is TRBV24-1, the J call TRBJ1-5; the D is unclear. CDR1 KGHDR and CDR2 SFDVKD come from the germline V gene. The V and J ends lost 4 bases and 4 bases respectively, with 10 bases between them. This CDR3 comprises 14 residues. CDR3 nucleotides: TGTGCCACCAGTGAAAGTTTCTTTAATCAGCCCCAGCATTTT. Amino acids: CATSESFFNQPQHF.

Worth noting for this clonotype: Its ends do not fully match the called genes, so a read error is possible. The CDR3 region is CASSEGDRNAEAFF. CDR3 DNA sequence: TGTGCCAGCAGTGAGGGGGACAGGAACGCTGAAGCTTTCTTT. The chain joins TRBV25-1 to TRBJ1-1; TRBD1 matches at 8 bases. This CDR3 is built from 14 residues. Germline V lookup: CDR1 MGHDK, CDR2 SYGVNS.